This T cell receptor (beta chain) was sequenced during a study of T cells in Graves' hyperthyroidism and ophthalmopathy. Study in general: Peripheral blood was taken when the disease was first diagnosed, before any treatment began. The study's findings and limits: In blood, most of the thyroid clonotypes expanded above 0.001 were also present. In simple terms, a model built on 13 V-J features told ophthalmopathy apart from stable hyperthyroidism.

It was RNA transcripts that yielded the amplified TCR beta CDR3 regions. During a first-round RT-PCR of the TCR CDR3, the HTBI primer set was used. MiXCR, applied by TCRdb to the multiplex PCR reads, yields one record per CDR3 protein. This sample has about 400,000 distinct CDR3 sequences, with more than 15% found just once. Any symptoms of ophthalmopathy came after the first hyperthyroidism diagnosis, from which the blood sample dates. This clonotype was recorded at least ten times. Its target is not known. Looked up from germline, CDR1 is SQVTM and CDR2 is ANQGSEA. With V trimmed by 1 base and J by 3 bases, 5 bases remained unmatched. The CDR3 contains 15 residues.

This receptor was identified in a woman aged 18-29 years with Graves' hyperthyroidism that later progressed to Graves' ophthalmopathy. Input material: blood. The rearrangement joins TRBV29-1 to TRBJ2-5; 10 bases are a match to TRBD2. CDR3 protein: CSVEGLAGVKETQYF. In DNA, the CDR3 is TGCAGCGTTGAAGGGCTAGCGGGAGTGAAAGAGACCCAGTACTTC.